Shown below are 21 T cell receptor beta chains from a single sample sequenced in a study of cytomegalovirus exposure and HLA in healthy donors. In the PCR, 60 Vbeta and 13 Jbeta primers were used. Here immunoSEQ multiplex PCR was the method, and the copy in TCRdb shows in-frame clones only, minus some. Of about 140,000 clones detected, about four fifths appear once; the ten largest clones hold just over 4.5%. Source material: PBMCs. These receptors came from a man in his forties or fifties in good health and CMV-seronegative.

The chain employs TRBV18 and TRBJ1-1; 7 positions match TRBD1. Looked up from germline, CDR1 is KGHSH and CDR2 is LQKENI. The CDR3 sequence is 14 residues long. Unmatched junction bases numbered 6, after V lost 5 bases and J lost 3 bases. The CDR3 sequence: CASSFRQGYTEAFF. As DNA, the CDR3 is TGTGCCAGCTCATTCCGACAGGGCTACACTGAAGCTTTCTTT.

The chain combines TRBV9 with TRBJ2-1, with D possibly being TRBD2 (5 bases). The CDR3 extends over 16 amino acids. The germline V gene encodes CDR1 SGDLS and CDR2 YYNGEE. The ends were cut back, 3 bases at V and 4 bases at J, with 17 bases in the middle. The CDR3 DNA is TGTGCCAGCAGCGGGTGGAGCCACCGGGGATACAATGAGCAGTTCTTC. Translated, it gives CASSGWSHRGYNEQFF. The full variable domain, rest sourced from reference TRBV9 and TRBJ2-1, is DSGVTQTPKHLITATGQRVTLRCSPRSGDLSVYWYQQSLDQGLQFLIQYYNGEERAKGNILERFSAQQFPDLHSELNLSSLELGDSALYFCASSGWSHRGYNEQFFGPGTRLTVL.

The chain links TRBV9 to TRBJ1-1; weak D call: TRBD1 (5 bases). This CDR3 has 14 residues. CDR1 is SGDLS, CDR2 YYNGEE, per germline. Trimming left V 4 bases short and J 0 bases short, with 10 bases between. In DNA, the CDR3 is TGTGCCAGCAGCCGACAGACGATGAACACTGAAGCTTTCTTT. This sequence encodes CASSRQTMNTEAFF.

The CDR3 loop is CAWDSLNQPQHF. In nucleotides, the CDR3 is TGTGCCTGGGACTCCCTAAATCAGCCCCAGCATTTT. J is TRBJ1-5 and V is TRBV30, with D unclear. The CDR3 is 12 amino acids. CDR1 and CDR2 (germline): GTSNPN, SVGIG (reference sequence). V was shortened by 5 bases and J by 4 bases, with 9 bases between the two germline ends.

This clone has only one observation. The chain recombines TRBV11-2 with TRBJ2-7; 9 bases are a match to TRBD1. This CDR3 is 14 amino acids long. In germline, CDR1 is SGHAT, CDR2 FQNNGV. The J segment lost 4 bases and the V segment lost 6 bases, leaving 7 bases of the junction unmatched. CDR3 coding DNA: TGTGCCAGCAGACTGACAGGGGGTCCGTACGAGCAGTACTTC. Translation: CASRLTGGPYEQYF.

The CDR3 bases are TGCGCCAGCAGCTTCCTCCCCCGCTCCTATAATTCACCCCTCCACTTT. Residues: CASSFLPRSYNSPLHF. V gene TRBV5-1 combines with J gene TRBJ1-6; the D is unclear. Trimming took 2 bases from V and 0 from J, leaving 9 bases between them. Per the germline V gene, CDR1 is SGHRS and CDR2 is YFSETQ. This CDR3 contains 16 residues.

V is TRBV10-1 and J is TRBJ2-3, with TRBD1 matching over 10 bases. This CDR3 region has 14 residues. Germline V CDR1 and CDR2: WNHNN, SYGVQD (reference sequence). J lost 3 bases, V lost 8 bases, and 5 bases had no gene match. CDR3 loop: CASGGQGNTDTQYF. The CDR3, as DNA: TGCGCCAGCGGGGGACAGGGGAATACAGATACGCAGTATTTT.

The CDR3 is CASSLRDRGNTEAFF. In nucleotides, the CDR3 is TGTGCCAGCAGCTTGCGGGACAGGGGTAACACTGAAGCTTTCTTT. The genes are TRBV5-5 and TRBJ1-1; 10 positions match TRBD1. The CDR3 sequence is 15 residues long. V lost 1 base, J lost 2 bases, and 2 bases stayed unmatched. Germline CDR1 reads SGHKS; CDR2 reads YYEKEE (reference sequence). Using reference TRBV5-5 and TRBJ1-1 for the parts outside the CDR3, the full variable domain is DAGVTQSPTHLIKTRGQQVTLRCSPISGHKSVSWYQQVLGQGPQFIFQYYEKEERGRGNFPDRFSARQFPNYSSELNVNALLLGDSALYLCASSLRDRGNTEAFFGQGTRLTVV.

The V and J genes are TRBV6-5 and TRBJ2-7; D is unresolved. This CDR3 region has 15 residues. Germline V CDR1 and CDR2: MNHEY, SVGAGI. The germline V and J ends were trimmed by 6 bases and 5 bases, with 20 bases remaining between them. The DNA of the CDR3 is TGTGCCAGCAGAAAAGTAGCCCCCGGGTCGGACGAGCAGTACTTC. Its translation: CASRKVAPGSDEQYF.

The chain has TRBV7-3 and TRBJ1-1, with 10 bases identical to TRBD1. The CDR3 is made up of 16 amino acids. V gave up 3 bases and J gave up 5 bases; unmatched junction bases: 9. CDR1 is SGHTA and CDR2 is FQGTGA in the germline V gene. As DNA, the CDR3 is TGTGCCAGCAGCTTGGGACAGGGGAGAGGAAAAACTGAAGCTTTCTTT. It codes for CASSLGQGRGKTEAFF.

The V call is TRBV6-4, the J call TRBJ2-1; 9 positions match TRBD1. The V and J ends lost 5 bases and 0 bases, in that order; junction bases with no gene match: 5. This CDR3 contains 16 residues. Germline loops: CDR1 MRHNA, CDR2 SNTAGT. CDR3: CASSPGQGYSYNEQFF. CDR3 bases: TGTGCCAGCAGTCCGGGACAGGGATACTCCTACAATGAGCAGTTCTTC.

A remark on this clone: The CDR3 ends on some other residue instead of the conserved phenylalanine or tryptophan, so this is likely a read error. The chain couples TRBV15 to TRBJ1-1; 11 bases are shared with TRBD1. J lost 10 bases, V lost 7 bases, and 8 bases had no gene match. CDR1 is LNHNV and CDR2 is YYDKDF in the germline V gene (reference sequence). This CDR3 contains 13 residues. CDR3 nucleotide sequence: TGTGCCACCACTACGGACAGGGGGCGCGGAGCTTTCCTT. Amino acids: CATTTDRGRGAFL.

This chain joins TRBV13 and TRBJ2-4; D gene ambiguous. Trimming pared 5 bases from V and 4 bases from J, leaving 12 bases between. The CDR3 is 14 amino acids. CDR1 PRHDT and CDR2 FYEKMQ come from the germline V gene (reference sequence). The CDR3 sequence is CASSILLGKNIQYF. As DNA, the CDR3 is TGTGCCAGCAGCATACTACTGGGTAAAAACATTCAGTACTTC.

This clone was found once. The chain carries TRBV18 and TRBJ2-1; TRBD2 matches at 7 bases. Per the germline V gene, CDR1 is KGHSH and CDR2 is LQKENI. This CDR3 comprises 12 residues. V lost 6 bases, J lost 9 bases, and 5 bases stayed unmatched. This CDR3 reads CASSPGGAEQFF. The CDR3 nucleotides are TGTGCCAGCTCGCCGGGGGGAGCTGAGCAGTTCTTC.

This clone turned up a few times. The rearrangement links TRBV7-7 to TRBJ2-3; no clear D gene. Germline CDR1 SSHAT, CDR2 FNYEAQ (reference sequence). V was shortened by 8 bases and J by 0 bases, with 12 bases between the two germline ends. This CDR3 region has 14 residues. The CDR3 coding sequence is TGTGCCAGCTACCCTAGGCCAAGCACAGATACGCAGTATTTT. This gives the protein CASYPRPSTDTQYF.

The chain combines TRBV10-2 with TRBJ1-2; unclear D gene. Trimming took off 3 bases at V and 3 bases at J, with 8 bases between the two ends. Germline loops: CDR1 WSHSY, CDR2 SAAADI. The CDR3 is made up of 13 amino acids. For the CDR3, the DNA is TGCGCCAGCAGTGATACAGCTGACTATGGCTACACCTTC. It encodes CASSDTADYGYTF.

V and J are TRBV6-5 and TRBJ2-7; D uncertain. Trimming pared 2 bases from V and 1 base from J, leaving 6 bases between. This CDR3 contains 13 residues. Per the germline V gene, CDR1 is MNHEY and CDR2 is SVGAGI. CDR3 amino acids: CASSYLNSYEQYF. In DNA, the CDR3 is TGTGCCAGCAGTTACCTTAATTCCTACGAGCAGTACTTC.

The chain links TRBV30 to TRBJ1-4, with TRBD1 identical over 9 bases. Losses at the gene ends were 0 bases for V and 11 bases for J; bases not matched to a gene: 7. Germline CDR1 is GTSNPN and CDR2 is SVGIG (reference sequence). This CDR3 comprises 14 residues. In nucleotides, the CDR3 is TGTGCCTGGAGTGTGGGACAGGGCTTTGGGAAACTGTTTTTT. It yields the protein CAWSVGQGFGKLFF.

The V gene is TRBV6-1, the J gene TRBJ2-1; 12 positions agree with TRBD2. The ends lost 7 bases at V and 13 bases at J; junction bases unmatched: 8. This CDR3 is 13 amino acids long. Looked up from germline, CDR1 is MNHNS and CDR2 is SASEGT. CDR3 bases: TGTGCCAGCACCCTGACTAGCGGGGGAGCCCAGTTCTTC. Its protein product is CASTLTSGGAQFF.

On this clone: At one end the junction does not follow the germline gene, possibly because of a read error. This sequence joins TRBV7-9 and TRBJ2-1; TRBD2 agrees at 8 bases. The CDR3 extends over 17 amino acids. Germline V CDR1 and CDR2: SEHNR, FQNEAQ (reference sequence). In nucleotides, the CDR3 is TGTGCCAGCAGATTAGATATCCGACTAGCGAGCTACAATGAGCAGTTCTTC. Protein sequence: CASRLDIRLASYNEQFF.

The chain joins TRBV11-2 to TRBJ1-5, with D unclear. Germline V gene sequence: CDR1 SGHAT, CDR2 FQNNGV. The CDR3 contains 15 residues. Trimming left V 4 bases short and J 3 bases short, with 13 bases between. CDR3 loop: CASSSNQDSNQPQHF. DNA of the CDR3: TGTGCCAGCAGCTCTAATCAAGACTCCAATCAGCCCCAGCATTTT. Together with reference TRBV11-2 and TRBJ1-5, the CDR3 gives the full variable domain: EAGVAQSPRYKIIEKRQSVAFWCNPISGHATLYWYQQILGQGPKLLIQFQNNGVVDDSQLPKDRFSAERLKGVDSTLKIQPAKLEDSAVYLCASSSNQDSNQPQHFGDGTRLSIL.